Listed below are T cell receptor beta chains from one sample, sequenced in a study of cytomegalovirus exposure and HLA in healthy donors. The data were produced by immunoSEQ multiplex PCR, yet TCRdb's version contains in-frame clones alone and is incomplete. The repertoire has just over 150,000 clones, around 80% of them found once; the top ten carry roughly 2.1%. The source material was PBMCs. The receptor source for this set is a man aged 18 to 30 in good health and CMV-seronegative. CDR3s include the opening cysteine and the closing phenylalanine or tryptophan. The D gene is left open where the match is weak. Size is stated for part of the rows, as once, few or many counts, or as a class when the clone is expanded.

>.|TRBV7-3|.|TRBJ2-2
CASSFWSPGGTGELFF
TGTGCCAGCAGCTTTTGGTCTCCCGGAGGCACCGGGGAGCTGTTTTTT
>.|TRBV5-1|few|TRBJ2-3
CASSPGGTDTQYF
TGCGCCAGCAGCCCCGGAGGCACAGATACGCAGTATTTT
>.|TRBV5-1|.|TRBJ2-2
CASTLTNTGELFF
TGCGCCAGCACCCTGACTAACACCGGGGAGCTGTTTTTT
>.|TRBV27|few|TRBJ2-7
CASSVQGGEQYF
TGTGCCAGCAGTGTTCAGGGTGGCGAGCAGTACTTC
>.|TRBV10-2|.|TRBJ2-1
CASISGHYNEQFF
TGCGCCAGCATAAGCGGGCATTACAATGAGCAGTTCTTC
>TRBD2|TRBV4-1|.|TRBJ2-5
CASSRGSGSSRETQYF
TGCGCCAGCAGCCGAGGTAGCGGGAGTTCCAGAGAGACCCAGTACTTC
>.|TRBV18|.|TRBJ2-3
CASSLYERPPDTQYF
TGTGCCAGCTCACTTTACGAGCGGCCCCCAGATACGCAGTATTTT
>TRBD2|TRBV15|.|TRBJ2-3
CATSSGLEADTQYF
TGTGCCACCAGCAGTGGACTAGAGGCAGATACGCAGTATTTT
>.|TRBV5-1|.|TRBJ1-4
CASSRAGDPNEKLFF
TGCGCCAGCAGCAGGGCCGGGGATCCTAATGAAAAACTGTTTTTT
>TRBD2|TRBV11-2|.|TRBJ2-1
CASSLPAGGEQLF
TGTGCCAGCAGCCTACCGGCGGGGGGTGAGCAGCTCTTC
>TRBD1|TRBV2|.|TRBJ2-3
CASSEPDRGQTQYF
TGTGCCAGCAGTGAACCGGACAGGGGGCAGACGCAGTATTTT
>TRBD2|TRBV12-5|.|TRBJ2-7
CASGQLAGESYEQYF
TGTGCTAGTGGGCAACTAGCGGGGGAGTCCTACGAGCAGTACTTC
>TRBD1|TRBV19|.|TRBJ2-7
CASSRGWDGQAYEQYF
TGTGCCAGTAGTAGGGGATGGGATGGACAGGCTTACGAGCAGTACTTC
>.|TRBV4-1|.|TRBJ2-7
CASSQEGHYEQYF
TGCGCCAGCAGCCAAGAGGGCCATTACGAGCAGTACTTC
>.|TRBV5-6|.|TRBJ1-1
CASSLARSWRRTEAFF
TGTGCCAGCAGCTTGGCCCGCAGCTGGAGGAGAACTGAAGCTTTCTTT
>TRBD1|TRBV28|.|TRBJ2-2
CASRPGTGEIGELFF
TGTGCCAGCAGACCCGGGACAGGGGAGATCGGGGAGCTGTTTTTT
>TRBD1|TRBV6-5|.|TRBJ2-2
CASSRQGHTGELFF
TGTGCCAGCAGCCGACAGGGCCACACCGGGGAGCTGTTTTTT
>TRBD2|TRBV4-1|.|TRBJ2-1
CASSYPGGNEQFF
TGCGCCAGCAGCTATCCCGGGGGGAATGAGCAGTTCTTC
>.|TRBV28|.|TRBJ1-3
CASSRAGVGNTIYF
TGTGCCAGCAGTAGAGCAGGGGTTGGAAACACCATATATTTT
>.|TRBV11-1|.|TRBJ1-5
CASLNSGGRQPQHF
TGTGCCAGCCTGAATTCGGGGGGGCGTCAGCCCCAGCATTTT
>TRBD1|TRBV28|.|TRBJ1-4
CASRSAGGTNEKLFF
TGTGCCAGCAGGTCTGCAGGGGGAACTAATGAAAAACTGTTTTTT
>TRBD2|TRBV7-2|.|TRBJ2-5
CASSLALRGGRETQYF
TGTGCCAGCAGCTTAGCGCTGCGGGGGGGCCGGGAGACCCAGTACTTC
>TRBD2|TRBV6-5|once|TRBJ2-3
CASSYGGSGRAGTQYF
TGTGCCAGCAGTTACGGGGGGAGCGGGAGGGCCGGTACGCAGTATTTT
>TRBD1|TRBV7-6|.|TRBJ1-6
CASSRTGNNSPLHF
TGTGCCAGCAGCCGGACAGGGAATAATTCACCCCTCCACTTT
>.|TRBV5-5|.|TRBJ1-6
CASSSTASPLHF
TGTGCCAGCAGCTCGACAGCTTCACCCCTCCACTTT
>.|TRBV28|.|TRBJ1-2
CASSLFRWAGPREVPNYGYTF
TGTGCCAGCAGTCTCTTCAGATGGGCAGGCCCCCGAGAAGTGCCTAACTATGGCTACACCTTC
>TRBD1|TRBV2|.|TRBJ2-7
CASKRQGTYEQYF
TGTGCCAGCAAAAGACAGGGTACCTACGAGCAGTACTTC
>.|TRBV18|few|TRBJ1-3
CASSQEQEGNTIYF
TGTGCCAGCTCTCAAGAACAAGAAGGAAACACCATATATTTT
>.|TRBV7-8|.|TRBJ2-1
CASSLRYYNEQFF
TGTGCCAGCAGCTTGCGGTATTACAATGAGCAGTTCTTC
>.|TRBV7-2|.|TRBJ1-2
CASSLGAGGNYGYTF
TGTGCCAGCAGCTTAGGGGCGGGGGGGAACTATGGCTACACCTTC
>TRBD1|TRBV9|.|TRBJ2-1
CASSVHRGPFNEQFF
TGTGCCAGCAGCGTCCACAGGGGGCCCTTCAATGAGCAGTTCTTC
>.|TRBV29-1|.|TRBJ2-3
CSEWEVSDTQYF
TGCAGCGAGTGGGAGGTGTCAGATACGCAGTATTTT
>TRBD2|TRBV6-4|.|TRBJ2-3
CASSARAGGTDTQYF
TGTGCCAGCAGCGCTCGAGCGGGAGGCACAGATACGCAGTATTTT
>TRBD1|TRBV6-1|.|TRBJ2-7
CASSDPGTGSWEQYF
TGTGCCAGCAGTGATCCGGGGACAGGGTCCTGGGAGCAGTACTTC
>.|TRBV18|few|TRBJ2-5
CASSPPSVETQYF
TGTGCCAGCTCACCACCCTCGGTGGAGACCCAGTACTTC
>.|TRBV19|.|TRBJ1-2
CASSIDRTVYGYTF
TGTGCCAGTAGTATAGACCGGACAGTCTATGGCTACACCTTC
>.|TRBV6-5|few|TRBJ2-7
CASRWTILSSYEQYF
TGTGCCAGCAGGTGGACAATCTTAAGCTCCTACGAGCAGTACTTC
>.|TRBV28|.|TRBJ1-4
CASIGGWNEKLFF
TGTGCCAGCATTGGGGGGTGGAATGAAAAACTGTTTTTT
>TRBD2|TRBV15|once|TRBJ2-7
CATSRDRGETYEQYF
TGTGCCACCAGCAGAGATCGGGGGGAAACCTACGAGCAGTACTTC
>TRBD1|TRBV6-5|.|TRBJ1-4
CASSWTGRGEKLFF
TGTGCCAGCAGCTGGACAGGGAGAGGGGAAAAACTGTTTTTT
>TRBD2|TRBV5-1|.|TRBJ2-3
CASSQALAGTDTQYF
TGCGCCAGCAGCCAAGCACTAGCGGGCACAGATACGCAGTATTTT
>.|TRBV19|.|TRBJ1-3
CASSRGRSSGNTIYF
TGTGCCAGTAGTAGAGGCAGAAGCTCTGGAAACACCATATATTTT
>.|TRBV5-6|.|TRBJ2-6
CASSLFGRAGANVLTF
TGTGCCAGCAGCCTTTTTGGGAGAGCTGGGGCCAACGTCCTGACTTTC
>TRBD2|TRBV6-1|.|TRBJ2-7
CATSLAGASYEQYF
TGTGCCACCTCTCTAGCGGGGGCATCCTACGAGCAGTACTTC
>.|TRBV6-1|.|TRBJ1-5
CASSEAGEASQPQHF
TGTGCCAGCAGTGAAGCGGGAGAGGCTTCTCAGCCCCAGCATTTT
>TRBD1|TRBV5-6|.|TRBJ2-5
CASSFPTGTETQYF
TGTGCCAGCAGCTTCCCGACAGGGACAGAGACCCAGTACTTC
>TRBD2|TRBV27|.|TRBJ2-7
CASSLGAGGPYEQYF
TGTGCCAGCAGTTTAGGAGCGGGAGGGCCTTACGAGCAGTACTTC
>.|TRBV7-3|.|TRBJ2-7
CASSLMLGPYEQYF
TGTGCCAGCAGCTTAATGCTGGGGCCCTACGAGCAGTACTTC
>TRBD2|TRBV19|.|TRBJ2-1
CASSIGGGYEQFF
TGTGCCAGTAGTATAGGGGGGGGATATGAGCAGTTCTTC
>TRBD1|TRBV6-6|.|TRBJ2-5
CASDRGRETQYF
TGTGCCAGCGACAGGGGTCGAGAGACCCAGTACTTC
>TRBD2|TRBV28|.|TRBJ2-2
CASSRGANTGELFF
TGTGCCAGCAGCCGGGGGGCGAACACCGGGGAGCTGTTTTTT
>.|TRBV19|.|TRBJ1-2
CASSLPDYGYTF
TGTGCCAGTAGTCTCCCAGACTATGGCTACACCTTC
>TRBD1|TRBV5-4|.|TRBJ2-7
CASSSGTGGQYEQYF
TGTGCCAGCAGCTCCGGGACAGGGGGACAATACGAGCAGTACTTC
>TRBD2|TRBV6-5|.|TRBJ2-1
CASSSPTSGRVFEQFF
TGTGCCAGCAGTTCACCGACTAGCGGGAGGGTTTTTGAGCAGTTCTTC
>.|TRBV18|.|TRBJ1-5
CASSPSRGIGQPQHF
TGTGCCAGCTCACCCTCTAGGGGGATTGGCCAGCCCCAGCATTTT